This T cell receptor beta chain was retrieved from a study of CD8 T cells in Susac syndrome. The V gene end was trimmed by 5 bases and the J gene end by 6 bases; junction bases not matched to a gene: 15. Germline CDR1 MNHEY, CDR2 SVGEGT. This CDR3 has 17 amino acids. An amount of RNA that ranged from roughly 0.5 to 1 ug was reverse transcribed with random hexamers. With immunoSEQ multiplex PCR, TCR beta CDR3 was amplified across 54 Vbeta and 13 Jbeta. TCRdb fed the immunoSEQ multiplex PCR reads into MiXCR, producing one record per CDR3 protein. The table shows some 57,000 distinct CDR3 sequences, with over 85% occurring only once. Both CD4+ and CD8+ T cells were negatively isolated, and TEMRA cells underwent FACS enrichment.

Source material: CD8+ T cells from PBMCs. The genes are TRBV6-2 or TRBV6-3 and TRBJ1-5, with TRBD1 matching over 8 bases. The TCR comes from a human donor in good health. CDR3 region: CASSPYPRAGGSQPQHF. Written as DNA, the CDR3 is TGTGCCAGCAGTCCATACCCTAGGGCAGGGGGCTCTCAGCCCCAGCATTTT.